This TCR beta chain was identified during a study of blood T cells in healthy people across ages (dated by TCRdb to about 2015). Broadly, across the study: In model experiments, template switching captured roughly one uniquely barcoded TCR beta cDNA molecule for every two T cells. Two additional independent replicas of 1 million unique cDNA reads from the same blood draw were analyzed for two donors (one aged 18 to 29 and one aged 80 or older). To avoid experimental bias, donors of different ages were distributed randomly across sequencing lanes. The donors were divided into four age groups: young (average around 15 years), middle-aged (approximately 39), aged (62) and long-lived (nearly 85). To track age-related changes in TCR beta repertoire diversity, the study relied on deep sequencing normalized with unique cDNA molecular identifiers.

Preparation of the library involved 5' RACE. TCRdb lists the instrument as Illumina HiSeq 2500. A second about 7 to 11 cycle PCR used a sample-barcoded 5' primer and a J-beta primer mix. Each TCR beta cDNA molecule received a unique molecular identifier from a template-switch 5' adaptor carrying 12 random nucleotides. At least 2.5 million CDR3-containing paired-end reads were obtained from each sample. First-strand cDNA synthesis was performed from all RNA using the Mint cDNA synthesis kit, with priming by a TRBC-specific oligonucleotide. Following uracil-DNA glycosylase treatment, a first 18-cycle PCR with universal primers M1SS and BC2_uni_R was performed on all cDNA. Per the source publication's procedure: Each sample was normalized by randomly selecting 1 million high-quality reads, each carrying a distinct molecular identifier. Instead of being binned into consensus sequences, reads that shared molecular identifiers were thrown out. MiTCR, set to a Q25 quality threshold and the strictest error-elimination algorithm, was used for CDR3 identification, clonotype clustering and error correction. A nonparametric unseen species model using Euler transformation provided a lower-bound estimate of total TCR beta diversity. In-frame beta chains were kept once TCRdb had trimmed the public reads at Q25 with fastp and called clones with MiXCR. Under each unique CDR3 protein, matching rows form one entry showing the most common genes and DNA. It is TCRdb's table, rather than the study itself, that gives the V and J calls and clone size. In this sample the table shows roughly 2 million distinct CDR3 sequences, around 50% of which occur a single time. The top ten hold around 2.1% of the sample.

Beyond this particular receptor, the publication reports: Donor CMV infection status was unknown, potentially confounding age-related changes in expanded clonotypes. Estimates of total diversity based on one million sequenced T cells were regarded as lower bounds and as underestimates. A strong correlation was found between observed TCR beta diversity and the percentage of naive T cells measured by flow cytometry. As age increased, observed TCR beta diversity per million T cells dropped in a roughly linear way, and a significant reduction was already evident by age about 40. Compared with the aged group, the long-lived group had more naive CD4+ T cells, fewer expanded clones and increased TCR diversity, suggesting age selection. Conclusive comparison of naive and antigen-experienced compartments was prevented by the profiling of bulk unsorted PBMCs.

The CDR3 goes from the cysteine to the phenylalanine over 14 residues. Only the CDR3 DNA stays, 42 bases, in frame from base 1. As encoded in the germline V gene (reference sequence), CDR1 is DFQATT while CDR2 is SNEGSKA. V has 0 bases trimmed and J has 6 bases trimmed; junction bases matching no gene number 8. The approximately 41 donors, aged about 6 to 95 years, were systemically healthy Caucasian individuals from Russia. Roughly 9.5 milliliters of peripheral blood were drawn from each donor into EDTA-treated Vacutainer tubes. Ficoll-Paque density-gradient centrifugation was used to isolate PBMCs, with at least 6.5 million per sample. Total RNA, at least 6 micrograms per sample, was extracted from PBMCs with Trizol reagent. Naive CD45RAhigh/CD27high T cell percentages were measured by flow cytometry on a PBMC aliquot from every donor. This clonotype appeared a few times. What this receptor recognizes is not known. No base quality values were provided; no much bigger clone lies one nucleotide off.

The rearrangement combines TRBV20-1 with TRBJ2-7, with 7 junctional bases fitting TRBD1. Material for sequencing was blood. The clonotype was recovered from a woman aged 40 to 49 in good health. The CDR3 reads as follows: CSARDQGQLSEQYF. The DNA sequence follows: TGCAGTGCTAGAGATCAGGGACAGTTGAGCGAGCAGTACTTC.